Below, one TCR beta chain is given with its context. TCRdb independently ran MiXCR on the RT-PCR reads; one entry per CDR3 protein. The profile shows some 960,000 distinct CDR3 sequences, about 20% of them singletons. CDR1 is GTSNPN, CDR2 SVGIG, per germline (reference sequence). V was trimmed by 4 bases and J by 4 bases, leaving 11 bases between them. The CDR3 is made up of 12 amino acids. This entry comes from a study of patients and donors after allogeneic stem cell transplantation. This TCR was sampled from a human donor who was either an allogeneic HSCT recipient or a stem cell or donor lymphocyte infusion donor (not recorded which). It is not recorded whose cells these are; they may come from a transplant donor. The sample comprised blood, either unsorted or a sorted T cell fraction (not recorded which). The chain uses TRBV30 and TRBJ2-7; D is possibly TRBD1 (5 bases). CDR3 protein: CAWNGAAYEQYF. DNA for the CDR3: TGTGCCTGGAATGGGGCGGCGTACGAGCAGTACTTC.